This T cell receptor beta chain is drawn from a study of T cells after posttransplantation cyclophosphamide. Notes on the study in general: TRB clonality was highly associated with recipient CMV seropositivity and reactivation.

Notes on this clone: The antigen is not known.

With 7 bases clipped from V and 4 bases from J, the junction kept 14 bases outside the gene matches. This CDR3 contains 16 residues. Per germline, CDR1 SGHAT and CDR2 FQNNGV. A marrow graft followed busulfan-fludarabine conditioning, with cyclophosphamide on days +3 and +4. TCRdb keeps only in-frame clones here, not all; method: immunoSEQ multiplex PCR. Singletons are absent from the sample, which has approximately 2,500 clones. Source: PBMCs, taken after an allogeneic stem cell transplant with post-transplant cyclophosphamide. V is TRBV11-2 and J is TRBJ1-1; 8 bases are a match to TRBD1. This receptor was obtained from a female patient in her 60s who received an allogeneic stem cell transplant from an unrelated donor, was CMV-positive, and had acute GVHD only. Some of the T cells may derive from the graft donor. CDR3 loop: CASNLTGGSLGTEAFF. The CDR3 DNA follows: TGTGCCAGCAACCTCACAGGGGGGTCCTTAGGCACTGAAGCTTTCTTT.